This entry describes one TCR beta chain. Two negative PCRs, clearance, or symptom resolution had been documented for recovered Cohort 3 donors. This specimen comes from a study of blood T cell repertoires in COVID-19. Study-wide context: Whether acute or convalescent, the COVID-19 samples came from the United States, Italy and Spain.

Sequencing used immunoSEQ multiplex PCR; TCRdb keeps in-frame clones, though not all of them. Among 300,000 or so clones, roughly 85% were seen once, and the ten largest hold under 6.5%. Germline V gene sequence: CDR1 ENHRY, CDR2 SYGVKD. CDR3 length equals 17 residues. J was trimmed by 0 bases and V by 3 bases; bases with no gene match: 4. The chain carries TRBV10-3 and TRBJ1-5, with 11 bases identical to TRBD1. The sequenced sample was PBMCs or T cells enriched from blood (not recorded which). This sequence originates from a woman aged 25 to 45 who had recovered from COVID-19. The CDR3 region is CAISDRDRGNSNQPQHF. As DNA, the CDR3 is TGTGCCATCAGTGACCGGGACAGGGGGAATAGCAATCAGCCCCAGCATTTT.